This TCR beta chain was sequenced during a study of blood T cell repertoires in COVID-19 (dated by TCRdb to the early 2020s). In terms of the full investigation: Collaborator samples came from the United States, Italy and Spain and covered acute and convalescent phases of COVID-19. The material from the prospective study consisted of cDNA or gDNA derived from T cells, B-cell-depleted T cells, or PBMCs. Subjects who had been exposed to COVID-19, were actively infected with it, or had recovered from it provided the deeply sampled blood TCRbeta repertoires that made up the dataset. A freely available public database, intended as a resource for researchers studying the immune response to SARS-CoV-2, is where the repertoires were released. Samples came from the ongoing ImmuneRACE study (first 160 participants) plus 1,254 subjects from 6 global collaborators. Sample metadata almost always included a de-identified subject ID, COVID-19 status, age in years and sex. Where available, HLA class I and class II types were taken from metadata supplied by the sample provider and were not determined by assay-based typing.

A note on this clone: Its antigen is currently not known. No per-base quality is available; no much larger clone lies one base away.

One collaborating source in Seattle enrolled patients while the patients were actively infected and followed the patients over time throughout the course of disease. Whole blood was collected in K2EDTA tubes by collaborating institutions according to the institutions' own protocols. For TCRbeta analysis, collaborator samples were shipped as frozen whole blood, as isolated PBMCs, or as DNA extracted from either sample type. Summary of the overall study and its limitations: The quantity of clinical and demographic metadata differed by source and by participant and was supplied without curation.

According to the germline V gene (reference sequence), CDR1 reads LNHNV and CDR2 reads YYDKDF. Trimming takes 0 bases from V and 7 bases from J, and the germline ends sit 7 bases apart. The CDR3 goes from the cysteine to the phenylalanine over 14 residues. CDR3 DNA is the only sequence kept; it has 42 bases, read in frame from the first base. TCRbeta CDR3 regions were amplified from genomic DNA using the immunoSEQ Assay, a bias-controlled multiplex PCR. Per the original workflow: Nucleated cell counts per sample were estimated from amplification of reference gene primers within the assay. To quantify the absolute abundance of each unique TCRbeta CDR3 rearrangement, sequence reads were collapsed and filtered. For each sample, productive Simpson clonality was calculated as the square root of Simpson's diversity index across productive rearrangements. The source is immuneACCESS, and TCRdb retained only in-frame sequences with V and J called. Part of the clones is not carried over; for the studies checked, unresolved V genes explain less than half of this, and the remainder is unexplained. D and trimming come from the DNA, and the V and J calls and clone size come from that table. The sample includes some 190,000 clones, with approximately 80% observed a single time. The ten largest clones add up to about 11% of the sample.

Source material: peripheral blood. This receptor chain uses TRBV15 and TRBJ1-6; possibly the D gene is TRBD1, per 5 matching bases. The source is a woman in her thirties or forties with COVID-19, enrolled during active disease. The sequenced DNA: TGTGCCACCAGCAGAGAGGCAGGGAATTCACCCCTCCACTTT. Translated, this gives CATSREAGNSPLHF.